Presented here are 8 T cell receptor beta chains from one specimen sequenced in a study of blood T cells in healthy people across ages. The use of a sample-barcoded 5' primer and a J-beta primer mix characterized a second PCR of 7 to 11 cycles. TCRdb re-derived calls from the 5' RACE reads in MiXCR, one entry per CDR3 protein. Of about 670,000 distinct CDR3 sequences listed, around 50% are singletons. Sequencing used blood. The receptor set was obtained from a woman at least 80 years old in good health.

The genes are TRBV12-3 or TRBV12-4 and TRBJ2-3, with 7 bases aligning to TRBD2. CDR3 length equals 14 residues. Unmatched junction bases numbered 5, after V lost 5 bases and J lost 3 bases. The CDR3 DNA reads as TGTGCCAGCAGTCCCGGGACTATGACAGATACGCAGTATTTT. Translating gives CASSPGTMTDTQYF.

The CDR3 DNA reads as TGTGCCAGCAGCCATGGACTAGCGGGGGCGGGAGAGACCCAGTACTTC. Its protein product is CASSHGLAGAGETQYF. The gene calls are TRBV27 and TRBJ2-5; 13 bases match TRBD2. Germline V gene data show CDR1 as MNHEY and CDR2 as SMNVEV (reference sequence). The CDR3 loop spans 16 amino acids. Trimming at V came to 6 bases and at J to 4 bases, leaving 8 bases not matched to a gene.

The chain recombines TRBV20-1 with TRBJ2-6, with unresolved D. Deletions cut 7 bases from V and 0 bases from J, with 13 bases between. Germline V gives CDR1 DFQATT, CDR2 SNEGSKA (reference sequence). The CDR3 spans 15 residues. The CDR3, as DNA: TGCAGTGGGGTGAATTACTTCTCTGGGGCCAACGTCCTGACTTTC. Encoded protein: CSGVNYFSGANVLTF.

This clonotype was picked up a small number of times. The rearrangement uses TRBV7-3 and TRBJ1-1; 8 nucleotides align to TRBD1. CDR3 length equals 15 residues. Trimming took 5 bases from V and 4 from J; bases not matched to a gene: 9. The germline V gene has CDR1 SGHTA and CDR2 FQGTGA. The CDR3 DNA reads as TGTGCCAGCAGCCCTGATTCAGGGGGCTTCACTGAAGCTTTCTTT. It codes for CASSPDSGGFTEAFF.

Notes on this clonotype: A single base separates this from a much larger clone, so it may be a read error. This sequence joins TRBV6-5 and TRBJ2-2; no reliable D call. Germline-derived CDR1 and CDR2 are MNHEY and SVGAGI. Trimming stripped 7 bases from V and 7 bases from J, with 10 bases between. This CDR3 contains 12 residues. CDR3 sequence (DNA): TGTGCCAGCAAGAGGAGCATCGGGGAGCTGTTTTTT. Its translation: CASKRSIGELFF.

This clonotype came up once. The chain has TRBV20-1 and TRBJ2-1, with D possibly matching TRBD1 (6 bases). Germline V gene data show CDR1 as DFQATT and CDR2 as SNEGSKA (reference sequence). V shed 4 bases and J shed 3 bases, with 19 bases lying between them. This CDR3 contains 16 residues. CDR3 sequence: CSAKTYRDTFYNEQFF. CDR3 DNA sequence: TGCAGTGCTAAAACTTACAGGGATACATTCTACAATGAGCAGTTCTTC.

This clonotype was detected ten times or more. The chain combines TRBV12-3 or TRBV12-4 with TRBJ2-7; 9 bases are a match to TRBD2. This CDR3 is built from 15 residues. Germline trimming cut 8 bases from V and 5 bases from J; bases unmatched to any gene: 13. As DNA, the CDR3 is TGTGCCAGCTCGTCGCCGGGACTAGCTCGCGACGAGCAGTACTTC. This codes for CASSSPGLARDEQYF.

This clonotype was picked up one time. The chain recombines TRBV2 with TRBJ2-1; D gene ambiguous. The CDR3 is 13 residues long. The germline V and J ends were trimmed by 6 bases and 1 base, with 7 bases remaining between them. The germline V gene encodes CDR1 SNHLY and CDR2 FYNNEI. The chain's CDR3 is CASRWGSYNEQFF. The CDR3 DNA follows: TGTGCCAGCAGGTGGGGATCCTACAATGAGCAGTTCTTC.